This T cell receptor beta chain was recorded in a study of PD-L1 blockade in urothelial cancer. At the level of the study: At some point between 2013 and 2014 therapy began: atezolizumab 1,200 mg intravenously every 3 weeks. Twenty-five out of 29 patients were men whose urothelial cancer was bladder-origin.

Study-level points and caveats: Enhanced expansion of tumor-associated blood clones at 3 weeks characterized durable-benefit patients. In blood sampled pretreatment, TCR clonality below the median predicted better survival.

Profiling relied on immunoSEQ multiplex PCR, and the TCRdb table lists in-frame clones only, not all of them. The sample yields tens of thousands of clones, roughly 84% seen once. Concerning this clone itself: Its matching antigen is unknown.

Germline V lookup: CDR1 MGHRA, CDR2 YSYEKL. The V gene end was trimmed by 3 bases and the J gene end by 1 base; junction bases not matched to a gene: 6. This CDR3 comprises 15 residues. Described time point: pretreatment peripheral blood. This TCR was sampled from a man aged 55 to 70 with urothelial cancer. This rearrangement joins TRBV4-1 to TRBJ2-7; 7 nucleotides agree with TRBD1. The sequencing here drew on PBMCs, taken around atezolizumab (anti-PD-L1) treatment. CDR3 bases: TGCGCCAGCAGCCAGCGACCGGGACAGTCCTACGAGCAGTACTTC. It translates to CASSQRPGQSYEQYF.